This T cell receptor beta chain was recorded in a study of blood T cell repertoires in COVID-19. Across the whole study: Collection of acute and convalescent COVID-19 samples took place in the United States, Italy and Spain.

Germline CDR1 is SEHNR and CDR2 is FQNEAQ (reference sequence). The V and J ends lost 5 bases and 2 bases respectively, with 21 bases between them. This CDR3 has 17 residues. Original handling: Counts of nucleated cells, estimated from reference gene primer amplification, were obtained. The protocol was immunoSEQ multiplex PCR, while the TCRdb copy is restricted to in-frame clones and leaves out a portion. V and J calls and clone size are those listed in that table; D and trimming were worked out from the DNA. The table shows tens of thousands of clones, with under 85% occurring only once. This clone was seen a single time.

This clonotype originated in a man in his sixties with COVID-19, enrolled during active disease. The chain couples TRBV7-9 to TRBJ1-2; D remains ambiguous. Sequenced sample: peripheral blood. CDR3 region: CASSHSGWAGKNYGYTF. The CDR3 DNA sequence: TGTGCCAGCAGCCATTCCGGTTGGGCAGGAAAAAACTATGGCTACACCTTC.